This record looks at one T cell receptor beta chain sequence and its context. Its specificity is not known. V shed 1 base and J shed 0 bases, with 6 bases lying between them. The germline V gene encodes CDR1 SGHDN and CDR2 FVKESK. This CDR3 spans 14 amino acids. This sample stems from a study of graft-versus-host responses after intestinal transplantation. Study-wide background: Recipients had transplants, and these were multivisceral, liver-intestinal, or isolated intestinal.

The assay was immunoSEQ multiplex PCR, and TCRdb's table has in-frame clones only and misses some. The table shows 15,000 or so clones, with 90% to 95% occurring only once. Broader study findings: Analysis identified GvH clones in recipient marrow, with some appearing first in ileum or blood.

The sample was PBMCs, taken 950 to 1,300 days after intestinal transplantation. The clonotype originates from a human patient who received an intestinal transplant, so some T cells may come from the graft donor. This sequence joins TRBV14 and TRBJ1-2; D is uncertain. The CDR3 loop is CASSQVLTNYGYTF. The CDR3, as DNA: TGTGCCAGCAGCCAAGTTCTGACTAACTATGGCTACACCTTC. The complete variable domain, with remaining parts taken from reference TRBV14 and TRBJ1-2, reads EAGVTQFPSHSVIEKGQTVTLRCDPISGHDNLYWYRRVMGKEIKFLLHFVKESKQDESGMPNNRFLAERTGGTYSTLKVQPAELEDSGVYFCASSQVLTNYGYTFGSGTRLTVV.